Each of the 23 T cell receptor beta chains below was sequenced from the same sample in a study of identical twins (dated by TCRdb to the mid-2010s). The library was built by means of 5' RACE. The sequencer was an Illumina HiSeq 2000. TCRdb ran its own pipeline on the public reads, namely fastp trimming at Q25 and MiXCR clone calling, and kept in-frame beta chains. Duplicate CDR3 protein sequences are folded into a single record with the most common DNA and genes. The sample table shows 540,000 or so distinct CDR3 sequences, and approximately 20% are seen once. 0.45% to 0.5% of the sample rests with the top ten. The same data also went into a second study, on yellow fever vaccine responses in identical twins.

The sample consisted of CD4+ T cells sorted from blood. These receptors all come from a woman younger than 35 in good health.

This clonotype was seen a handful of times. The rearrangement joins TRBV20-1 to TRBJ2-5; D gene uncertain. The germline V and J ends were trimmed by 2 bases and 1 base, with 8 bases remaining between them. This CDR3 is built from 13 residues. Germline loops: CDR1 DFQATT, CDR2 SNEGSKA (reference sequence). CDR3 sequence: CSARRTPQETQYF. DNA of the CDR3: TGCAGTGCTAGAAGGACCCCCCAAGAGACCCAGTACTTC.

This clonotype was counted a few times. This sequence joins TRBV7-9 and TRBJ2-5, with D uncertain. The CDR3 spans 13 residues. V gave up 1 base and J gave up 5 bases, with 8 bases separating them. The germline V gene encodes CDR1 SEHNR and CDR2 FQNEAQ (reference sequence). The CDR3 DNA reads TGTGCCAGCAGCTTAGTTCTCCCCGAGACCCAGTACTTC. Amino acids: CASSLVLPETQYF. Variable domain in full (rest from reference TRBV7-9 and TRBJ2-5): DTGVSQNPRHKITKRGQNVTFRCDPISEHNRLYWYRQTLGQGPEFLTYFQNEAQLEKSRLLSDRFSAERPKGSFSTLEIQRTEQGDSAMYLCASSLVLPETQYFGPGTRLLVL.

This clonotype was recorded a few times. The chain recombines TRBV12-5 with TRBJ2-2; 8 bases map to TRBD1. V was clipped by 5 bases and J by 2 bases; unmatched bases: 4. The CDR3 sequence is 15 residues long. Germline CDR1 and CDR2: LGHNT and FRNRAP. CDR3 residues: CASGRQGANTGELFF. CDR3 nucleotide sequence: TGTGCTAGTGGTCGTCAGGGGGCTAACACCGGGGAGCTGTTTTTT.

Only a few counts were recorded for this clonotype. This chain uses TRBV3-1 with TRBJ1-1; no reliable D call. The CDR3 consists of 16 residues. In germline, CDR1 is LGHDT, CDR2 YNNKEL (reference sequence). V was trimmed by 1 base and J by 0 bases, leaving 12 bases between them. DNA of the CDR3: TGTGCCAGCAGCCAAGGGAGGAGACGGGTGAACACTGAAGCTTTCTTT. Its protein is CASSQGRRRVNTEAFF.

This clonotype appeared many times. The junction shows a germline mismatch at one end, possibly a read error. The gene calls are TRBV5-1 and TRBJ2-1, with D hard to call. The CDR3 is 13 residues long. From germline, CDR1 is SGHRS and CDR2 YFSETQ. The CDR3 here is CASSLGSYNEQFF. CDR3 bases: TGTGCCAGCAGCTTAGGGTCCTACAATGAGCAGTTCTTC.

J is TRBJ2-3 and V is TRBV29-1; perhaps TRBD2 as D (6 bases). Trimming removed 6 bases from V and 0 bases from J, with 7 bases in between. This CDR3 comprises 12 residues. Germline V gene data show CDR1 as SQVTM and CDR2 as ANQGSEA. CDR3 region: CSVAGSTDTQYF. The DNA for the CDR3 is TGCAGCGTGGCGGGGAGCACAGATACGCAGTATTTT.

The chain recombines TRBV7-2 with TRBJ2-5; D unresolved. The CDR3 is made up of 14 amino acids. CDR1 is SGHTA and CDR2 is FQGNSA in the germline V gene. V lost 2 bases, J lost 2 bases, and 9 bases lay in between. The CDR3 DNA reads TGTGCCAGCAGCTTAAGTCCAACTCAAGAGACCCAGTACTTC. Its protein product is CASSLSPTQETQYF.

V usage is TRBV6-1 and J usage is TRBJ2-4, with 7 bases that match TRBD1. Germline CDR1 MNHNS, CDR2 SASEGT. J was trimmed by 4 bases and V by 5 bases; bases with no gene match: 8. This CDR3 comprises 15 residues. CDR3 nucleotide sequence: TGTGCCAGCAGTCCCCTCGACAGGGAGAAAAACATTCAGTACTTC. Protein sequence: CASSPLDREKNIQYF.

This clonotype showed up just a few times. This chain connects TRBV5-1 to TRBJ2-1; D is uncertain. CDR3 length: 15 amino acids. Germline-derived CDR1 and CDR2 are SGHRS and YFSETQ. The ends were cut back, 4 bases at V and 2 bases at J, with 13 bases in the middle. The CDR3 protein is CASSRINGPYNEQFF. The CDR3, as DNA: TGCGCCAGCAGCCGAATTAACGGACCCTACAATGAGCAGTTCTTC.

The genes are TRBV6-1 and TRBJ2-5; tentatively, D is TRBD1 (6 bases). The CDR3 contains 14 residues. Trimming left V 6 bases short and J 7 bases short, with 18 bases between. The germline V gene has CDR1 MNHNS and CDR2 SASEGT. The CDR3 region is CASSLLGGGGTQYF. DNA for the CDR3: TGTGCCAGCAGCCTCCTAGGGGGTGGAGGGACCCAGTACTTC.

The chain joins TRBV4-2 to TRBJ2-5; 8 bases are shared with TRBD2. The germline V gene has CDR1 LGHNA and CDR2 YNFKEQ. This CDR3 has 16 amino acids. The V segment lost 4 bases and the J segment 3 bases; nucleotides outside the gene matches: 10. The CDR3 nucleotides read TGTGCCAGCAGCCTAACTGTAGCGGGGCTTGAAGAGACCCAGTACTTC. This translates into CASSLTVAGLEETQYF.

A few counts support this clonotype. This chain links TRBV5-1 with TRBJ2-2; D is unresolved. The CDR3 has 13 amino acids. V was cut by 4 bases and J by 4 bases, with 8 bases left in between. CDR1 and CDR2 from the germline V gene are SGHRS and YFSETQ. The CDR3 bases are TGCGCCAGCAGCGCCGTAGGCACCGGGGAGCTGTTTTTT. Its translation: CASSAVGTGELFF.

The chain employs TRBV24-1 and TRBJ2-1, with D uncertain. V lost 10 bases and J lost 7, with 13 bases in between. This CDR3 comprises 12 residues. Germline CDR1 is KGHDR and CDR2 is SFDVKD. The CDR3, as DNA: TGTGCCACTTCTGCCCCCTGGAATGAGCAGTTCTTC. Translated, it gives CATSAPWNEQFF.

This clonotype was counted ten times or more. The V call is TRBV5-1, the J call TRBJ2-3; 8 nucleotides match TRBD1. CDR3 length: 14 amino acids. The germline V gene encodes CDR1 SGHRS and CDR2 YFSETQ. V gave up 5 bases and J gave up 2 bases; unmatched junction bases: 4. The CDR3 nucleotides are TGCGCCAGCAGGCAGGGGGCCTTCACAGATACGCAGTATTTT. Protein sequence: CASRQGAFTDTQYF.

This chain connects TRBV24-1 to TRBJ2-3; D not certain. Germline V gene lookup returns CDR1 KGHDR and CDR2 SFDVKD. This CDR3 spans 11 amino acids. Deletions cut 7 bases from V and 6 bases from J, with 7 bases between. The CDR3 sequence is CATSRADTQYF. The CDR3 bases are TGTGCCACCAGCCGAGCTGATACGCAGTATTTT.

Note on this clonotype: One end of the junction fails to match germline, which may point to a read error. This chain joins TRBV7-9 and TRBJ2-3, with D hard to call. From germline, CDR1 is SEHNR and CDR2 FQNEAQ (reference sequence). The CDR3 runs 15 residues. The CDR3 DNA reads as TGTGCCGGCAGCTTAGTGTGGCCGATCACAGATACGCAGTATTTT. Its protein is CAGSLVWPITDTQYF.

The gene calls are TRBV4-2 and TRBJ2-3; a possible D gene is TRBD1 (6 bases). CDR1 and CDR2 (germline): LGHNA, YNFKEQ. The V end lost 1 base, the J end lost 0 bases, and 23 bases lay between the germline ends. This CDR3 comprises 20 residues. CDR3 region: CASSQGRNRVTPASTDTQYF. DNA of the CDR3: TGTGCCAGCAGCCAAGGTCGGAACAGGGTAACTCCCGCTAGCACAGATACGCAGTATTTT.

CDR3 DNA: TGTGCCACGCAATACCTGGACACCGGAAAGAACTATGGCTACACCTTC. This translates into CATQYLDTGKNYGYTF. The chain recombines TRBV10-3 with TRBJ1-2; TRBD1 might be the D (5 bases). CDR1 and CDR2 from the germline V gene are ENHRY and SYGVKD. The CDR3 runs to 16 residues. V lost 10 bases and J 2 bases, leaving 23 bases between the germline ends.

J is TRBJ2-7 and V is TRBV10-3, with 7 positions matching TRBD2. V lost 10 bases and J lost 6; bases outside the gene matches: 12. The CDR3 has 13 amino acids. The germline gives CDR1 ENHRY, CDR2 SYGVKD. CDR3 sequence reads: CATLADEVSEQYF. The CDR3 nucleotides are TGTGCCACTCTAGCGGACGAGGTCTCCGAGCAGTACTTC.

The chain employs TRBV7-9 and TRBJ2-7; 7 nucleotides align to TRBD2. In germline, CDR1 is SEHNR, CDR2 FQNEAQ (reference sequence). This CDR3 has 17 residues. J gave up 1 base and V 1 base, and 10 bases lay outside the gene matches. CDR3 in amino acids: CASSLGSSGILSYEQYF. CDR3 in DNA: TGTGCCAGCAGCTTAGGTTCCAGCGGGATCTTATCCTACGAGCAGTACTTC.

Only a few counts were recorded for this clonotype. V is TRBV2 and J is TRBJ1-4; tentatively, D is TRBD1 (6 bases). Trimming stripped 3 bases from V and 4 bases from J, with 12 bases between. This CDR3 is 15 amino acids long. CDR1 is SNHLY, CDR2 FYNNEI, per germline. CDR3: CASSERGAGNEKLFF. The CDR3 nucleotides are TGTGCCAGCAGTGAGAGGGGGGCAGGTAATGAAAAACTGTTTTTT.

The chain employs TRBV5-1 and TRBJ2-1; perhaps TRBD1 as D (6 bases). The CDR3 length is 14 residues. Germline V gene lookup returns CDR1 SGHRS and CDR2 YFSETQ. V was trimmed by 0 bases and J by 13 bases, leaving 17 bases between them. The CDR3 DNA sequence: TGCGCCAGCAGCTTGGCTCAGAGGGGGTGGGGTCAGTTCTTC. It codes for CASSLAQRGWGQFF.

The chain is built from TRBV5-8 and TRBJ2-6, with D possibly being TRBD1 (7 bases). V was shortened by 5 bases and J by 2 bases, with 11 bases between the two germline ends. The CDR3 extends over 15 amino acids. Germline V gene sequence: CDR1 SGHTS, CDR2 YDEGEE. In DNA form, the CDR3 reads TGTGCCAGCAGGACTAGGGGGCCTGGGGCCAACGTCCTGACTTTC. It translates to CASRTRGPGANVLTF.